This TCR beta chain stems from a study of T cells in narcolepsy. Study-level information: Donors had narcolepsy type 1 or type 2, or were healthy controls.

Study findings and constraints: Blood of same and different patients, but not healthy controls, reportedly held recurring autoreactive clonotypes. Autoreactive HCRT-specific and TRIB2-specific clonotypes were marked in same-patient CSF-versus-blood CD4+ comparisons.

TCRdb's copy holds only in-frame clones and misses some; the assay was immunoSEQ multiplex PCR. The sample records over 7,500 clones, more than 55% being singletons. This CDR3 is built from 12 residues. The germline V gene encodes CDR1 KGHSH and CDR2 LQKENI. The V gene lost 6 bases and the J gene lost 4 bases, with 7 bases spanning the gap. Concerning this clone itself: Its cognate antigen is unknown.

This clonotype was obtained from a human donor with narcolepsy. V is TRBV18 and J is TRBJ1-5; no reliable D call. The sample was CD45RA- memory CD8+ T cells from PBMCs. The CDR3 DNA sequence: TGTGCCAGCTCGGAGGGTAATCAGCCCCAGCATTTT. Amino acid sequence: CASSEGNQPQHF.